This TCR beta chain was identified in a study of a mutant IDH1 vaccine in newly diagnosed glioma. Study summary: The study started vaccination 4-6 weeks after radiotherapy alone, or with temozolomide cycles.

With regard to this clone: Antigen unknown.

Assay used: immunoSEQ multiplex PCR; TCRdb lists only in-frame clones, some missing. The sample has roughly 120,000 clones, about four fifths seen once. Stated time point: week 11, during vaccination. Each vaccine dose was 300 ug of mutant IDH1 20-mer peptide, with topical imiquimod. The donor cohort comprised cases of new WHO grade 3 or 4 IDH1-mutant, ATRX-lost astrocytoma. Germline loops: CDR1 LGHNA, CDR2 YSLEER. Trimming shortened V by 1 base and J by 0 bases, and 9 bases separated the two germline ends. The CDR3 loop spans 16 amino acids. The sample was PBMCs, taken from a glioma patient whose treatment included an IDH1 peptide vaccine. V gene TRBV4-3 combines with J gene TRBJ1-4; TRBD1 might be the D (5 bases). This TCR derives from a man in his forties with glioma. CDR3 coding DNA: TGCGCCAGCAGCCAAGGGGGGGAAGCAACTAATGAAAAACTGTTTTTT. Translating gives CASSQGGEATNEKLFF.